The 27 T cell receptor beta chains below were found in one sample sequenced in a study of cytomegalovirus exposure and HLA in healthy donors (dated by TCRdb to the late 2010s). The library was produced with the immunoSEQ multiplex PCR assay. Held by TCRdb, this immuneACCESS table contains in-frame sequences only and omits some clones. Under half of the omission traces to an unresolved V gene where checked; the cause of the rest is unknown. Within this sample are over 200,000 clones, with 88% of them counted one time only. The top ten clones comprise about 2.7% of the sample. The sequenced sample was PBMCs. The receptor source for this set is a woman aged 18-30 years in good health and CMV-seronegative.

This clone came up once. The chain uses TRBV27 and TRBJ2-2, with D unresolved. CDR1 and CDR2 (germline): MNHEY, SMNVEV (reference sequence). The CDR3 has 12 residues. Trimming cost V 7 bases and J 4 bases, with 7 bases left between them. The CDR3 nucleotides read TGTGCCAGCATCTCTAGCACCGGGGAGCTGTTTTTT. Translated, it gives CASISSTGELFF.

V and J are TRBV29-1 and TRBJ2-1; TRBD2 aligns across 12 bases. Germline lookup yields CDR1 SQVTM and CDR2 ANQGSEA. Trimming removed 2 bases from V and 6 bases from J; junction bases left unmatched: 5. This CDR3 is built from 15 residues. The chain's CDR3 is CSVENLAGGPNEQFF. The CDR3 DNA follows: TGCAGCGTTGAAAACCTAGCGGGAGGGCCCAATGAGCAGTTCTTC.

A note on this clone: Other DNA sequences from this sample encode an identical CDR3 as well. This chain connects TRBV11-2 to TRBJ2-3; TRBD2 agrees at 10 bases. V was pared by 5 bases and J by 2 bases, with 7 bases of the junction left unmatched. This CDR3 is 16 amino acids long. The germline V gene encodes CDR1 SGHAT and CDR2 FQNNGV. The chain's CDR3 is CASSPRTSGNTDTQYF. CDR3 bases: TGTGCCAGCAGCCCGCGGACTAGCGGAAACACAGATACGCAGTATTTT.

The genes are TRBV9 and TRBJ1-1; 8 bases are a match to TRBD1. The length of the CDR3 is 17 residues. V shed 4 bases, J shed 5 bases, and the junction held 16 bases outside the gene matches. Germline lookup yields CDR1 SGDLS and CDR2 YYNGEE. The CDR3 here is CASSPPGWQGAGTEAFF. DNA for the CDR3: TGTGCCAGCAGCCCTCCGGGGTGGCAGGGGGCTGGGACTGAAGCTTTCTTT.

J is TRBJ2-2 and V is TRBV19; D remains unclear. The CDR3 has 15 amino acids. Germline CDR1 is LNHDA and CDR2 is SQIVND (reference sequence). Trimming pared 3 bases from V and 4 bases from J, leaving 12 bases between. CDR3 DNA: TGTGCCAGTAGTATCCAGGTTATGGGCACCGGGGAGCTGTTTTTT. It translates to CASSIQVMGTGELFF.

The CDR3 DNA is TGTGCCAGTAGTATACTCACCGGGGAGCTGTTTTTT. Protein product: CASSILTGELFF. V gene TRBV19 combines with J gene TRBJ2-2; no reliable D call. This CDR3 has 12 amino acids. Germline CDR1 LNHDA, CDR2 SQIVND (reference sequence). With 2 bases removed from V and 4 bases from J, the gap between germline ends came to 2 bases.

V is TRBV7-8 and J is TRBJ2-7, with TRBD1 matching 9 bases. Germline V lookup: CDR1 SGHVS, CDR2 FQNEAQ. The CDR3 sequence is 19 residues long. V lost 2 bases to trimming and J lost 5 bases; unmatched junction nucleotides: 19. CDR3 region: CASSLRTPLPGQGRDEQYF. The CDR3 coding sequence is TGTGCCAGCAGCTTACGCACCCCTTTACCGGGACAGGGAAGAGACGAGCAGTACTTC.

The chain employs TRBV18 and TRBJ2-3; 9 bases map to TRBD2. The ends lost 3 bases at V and 4 bases at J; junction bases unmatched: 8. Germline loops: CDR1 KGHSH, CDR2 LQKENI. The CDR3 has 16 amino acids. CDR3 DNA: TGTGCCAGCTCACCCGGATTAGCGGGAGTCTCAGATACGCAGTATTTT. It translates to CASSPGLAGVSDTQYF.

The chain is built from TRBV7-6 and TRBJ1-3; tentatively, D is TRBD1 (5 bases). The CDR3 is made up of 16 amino acids. Trimming left V 1 base short and J 2 bases short, with 12 bases between. Germline V CDR1 and CDR2: SGHVS, FNYEAQ. As DNA, the CDR3 is TGTGCCAGCAGCTTAGGTCAGGGAATCGCTGGAAACACCATATATTTT. Its protein product is CASSLGQGIAGNTIYF.

The V gene is TRBV11-2, the J gene TRBJ2-7; 13 bases map to TRBD2. The length of the CDR3 is 19 residues. V trimming: 2 bases; J trimming: 2 bases; junction bases outside the gene matches: 12. Germline values: CDR1 SGHAT, CDR2 FQNNGV. CDR3 sequence (DNA): TGTGCCAGCAGCTTAACTGGACAGGGGGGACTAGCGGGGACCTACGAGCAGTACTTC. It yields the protein CASSLTGQGGLAGTYEQYF.

In this sample, this clone turned up once. The chain combines TRBV28 with TRBJ2-7, with 9 bases matching TRBD1. The CDR3 sequence is 14 residues long. Trimming cost V 5 bases and J 3 bases; bases outside gene matches: 5. Germline V gene data show CDR1 as MDHEN and CDR2 as SYDVKM. The CDR3 reads CASSIGTGSYEQYF. The CDR3 DNA reads TGTGCCAGCAGTATCGGGACAGGGAGCTACGAGCAGTACTTC.

A single count supports this clone. CDR3 sequence reads: CASRPRGGNYGYTF. As DNA, the CDR3 is TGTGCCAGCAGACCTAGGGGGGGTAACTATGGCTACACCTTC. V and J are TRBV2 and TRBJ1-2, with D possibly TRBD1 on 6 matching bases. The CDR3 totals 14 residues. V shed 6 bases and J shed 1 base, with 12 bases lying between them. CDR1 is SNHLY and CDR2 is FYNNEI in the germline V gene.

The chain couples TRBV19 to TRBJ2-7; D might be TRBD2 (6 bases). This CDR3 region has 14 residues. Germline loops: CDR1 LNHDA, CDR2 SQIVND (reference sequence). Between the trimmed V and J ends, which lost 5 bases and 2 bases, there was a span of 13 bases. CDR3 sequence (DNA): TGTGCCAGTAGTGACCTTGGACTAACCTACGAGCAGTACTTC. This translates into CASSDLGLTYEQYF.

The chain recombines TRBV7-2 with TRBJ2-7; D may be TRBD1 (7 bases). Trimming removed 5 bases from V and 6 bases from J, with 17 bases in between. Germline CDR1 reads SGHTA; CDR2 reads FQGNSA. The CDR3 runs to 14 residues. The CDR3 protein is CASSQTRTGAEQYF. The CDR3 region has the DNA TGTGCCAGCAGCCAGACTAGAACAGGGGCCGAGCAGTACTTC.

The chain couples TRBV4-2 to TRBJ2-7; 9 bases are shared with TRBD2. Germline CDR1 reads LGHNA; CDR2 reads YNFKEQ. The V and J ends lost 0 bases and 2 bases, in that order; junction bases with no gene match: 5. CDR3 length: 16 residues. The CDR3 is CASSQDWGLATYEQYF. As DNA, the CDR3 is TGTGCCAGCAGCCAAGATTGGGGACTAGCTACCTACGAGCAGTACTTC.

V gene TRBV13 combines with J gene TRBJ2-7, with D maybe TRBD1 (6 bases). This CDR3 is built from 15 residues. The V end lost 6 bases, the J end lost 0 bases, and 15 bases lay between the germline ends. Germline V gene data show CDR1 as PRHDT and CDR2 as FYEKMQ (reference sequence). CDR3 residues: CASSRNRGSSYEQYF. The CDR3 nucleotides read TGTGCCAGCAGTCGTAATAGGGGGAGCTCCTACGAGCAGTACTTC.

CDR3 DNA sequence: TGCGCCAGCAGTGAGTCGACGTTTAGGGGATACGAAGAGACCCAGTACTTC. Residues: CASSESTFRGYEETQYF. The chain carries TRBV10-1 and TRBJ2-5, with D perhaps matching TRBD1 (5 bases). Germline V lookup: CDR1 WNHNN, CDR2 SYGVQD (reference sequence). The CDR3 runs to 17 residues. V was pared by 0 bases and J by 3 bases, with 17 bases between.

V gene TRBV5-1 combines with J gene TRBJ1-4, with D tentatively TRBD1 (6 bases). Germline V gene data show CDR1 as SGHRS and CDR2 as YFSETQ. The CDR3 is 14 residues long. The ends were cut back, 0 bases at V and 8 bases at J, with 11 bases in the middle. Here the CDR3 reads CASSLGGTKEKLFF. The CDR3 DNA reads as TGCGCCAGCAGCTTGGGAGGGACAAAAGAAAAACTGTTTTTT.

The chain uses TRBV28 and TRBJ2-7; D is possibly TRBD2 (5 bases). This CDR3 is built from 14 residues. The V end was cut by 5 bases, the J end by 0 bases, with 11 bases between. Germline CDR1 reads MDHEN; CDR2 reads SYDVKM. DNA for the CDR3: TGTGCCAGCAGTGAGGAGGTGCCCTCCTACGAGCAGTACTTC. The encoded protein is CASSEEVPSYEQYF.

The chain recombines TRBV27 with TRBJ2-3; TRBD1 agrees at 7 bases. The CDR3 has 14 residues. The V gene's germline CDR1 is MNHEY and CDR2 SMNVEV (reference sequence). J was trimmed by 6 bases and V by 8 bases; bases with no gene match: 11. CDR3 in DNA: TGTGCCAGCTCGGCGACAGGGAATGCGGATACGCAGTATTTT. It codes for CASSATGNADTQYF.

V gene TRBV5-1 combines with J gene TRBJ1-2; D may be TRBD1 (5 bases). CDR1 is SGHRS, CDR2 YFSETQ, per germline. The CDR3 is made up of 16 amino acids. The V gene lost 2 bases and the J gene lost 7 bases, with 21 bases spanning the gap. CDR3 sequence (DNA): TGCGCCAGCAGCTTATCCCCAACGGCAGGGACTGCTGGCTACACCTTC. Its protein product is CASSLSPTAGTAGYTF.

The V gene is TRBV7-2, the J gene TRBJ2-1, with D tentatively TRBD2 (6 bases). V was cut by 8 bases and J by 4 bases, with 15 bases left in between. This CDR3 is built from 14 residues. Germline CDR1 is SGHTA and CDR2 is FQGNSA. The CDR3 region is CASGTRVRYNEQFF. The DNA for the CDR3 is TGTGCCAGCGGGACTCGGGTCCGATACAATGAGCAGTTCTTC.

The chain combines TRBV4-2 with TRBJ2-7, with 7 bases that match TRBD2. V trimming: 5 bases; J trimming: 4 bases; junction bases outside the gene matches: 11. CDR3 size: 15 residues. The germline V gene encodes CDR1 LGHNA and CDR2 YNFKEQ. CDR3 amino acids: CASSNLGGRAYEQYF. The CDR3 DNA is TGTGCCAGCAGCAACCTGGGCGGGAGAGCTTACGAGCAGTACTTC.

This chain links TRBV9 with TRBJ2-1; maybe TRBD2 (6 bases). Trimming removed 3 bases at V and 0 bases at J, with 10 bases between. In germline, CDR1 is SGDLS, CDR2 YYNGEE. The CDR3 totals 15 residues. The CDR3 loop reads CASSAGVSSYNEQFF. In nucleotides, the CDR3 is TGTGCCAGCAGCGCGGGGGTAAGCTCCTACAATGAGCAGTTCTTC.

This chain joins TRBV27 and TRBJ1-4, with D uncertain. Germline-derived CDR1 and CDR2 are MNHEY and SMNVEV (reference sequence). Trimming shortened V by 6 bases and J by 5 bases, and 10 bases separated the two germline ends. This CDR3 contains 13 residues. The CDR3 sequence is CASRTRANEKLFF. The CDR3 region has the DNA TGTGCCAGCAGAACGCGGGCAAATGAAAAACTGTTTTTT.

The rearrangement links TRBV4-2 to TRBJ2-7; 10 bases are a match to TRBD2. Germline CDR1 is LGHNA and CDR2 is YNFKEQ. The V and J ends lost 3 bases and 2 bases, in that order; junction bases with no gene match: 7. The CDR3 has 16 amino acids. The CDR3 loop is CASSHGPGLATYEQYF. DNA of the CDR3: TGTGCCAGCAGCCATGGACCGGGACTAGCGACCTACGAGCAGTACTTC.

CDR3 region: CASSSFTSSYEQYF. In DNA, the CDR3 is TGTGCCAGCAGCTCCTTCACTTCCTCCTACGAGCAGTACTTC. The J gene is TRBJ2-7, the V gene TRBV27; D remains ambiguous. Germline CDR1 MNHEY, CDR2 SMNVEV (reference sequence). V was trimmed by 6 bases and J by 0 bases, leaving 12 bases between them. The CDR3 consists of 14 residues.